The clone carrying this T cell receptor beta chain was observed a handful of times. Germline V gene sequence: CDR1 SGHAT, CDR2 FQNNGV. This CDR3 is 16 amino acids long. Trimming took 3 bases from V and 5 from J, leaving 17 bases between them. The sample originates from a study of patients and donors after allogeneic stem cell transplantation. TCRdb independently ran MiXCR on the RT-PCR reads; one entry per CDR3 protein. The table shows fewer than 75,000 distinct CDR3 sequences, with 10% to 15% occurring only once. Sequencing used blood, either unsorted or a sorted T cell fraction (not recorded which). The chain couples TRBV11-2 to TRBJ2-1; D might be TRBD1 or TRBD2, each matching 5 bases. The receptor was derived from a human donor who was either an allogeneic HSCT recipient or a stem cell or donor lymphocyte infusion donor (not recorded which). It is not recorded whose cells these are; they may come from a transplant donor. The CDR3 spells CASSFAWGTLNNEQFF. In DNA form, the CDR3 reads TGTGCCAGCAGCTTTGCCTGGGGGACCCTAAACAATGAGCAGTTCTTC.